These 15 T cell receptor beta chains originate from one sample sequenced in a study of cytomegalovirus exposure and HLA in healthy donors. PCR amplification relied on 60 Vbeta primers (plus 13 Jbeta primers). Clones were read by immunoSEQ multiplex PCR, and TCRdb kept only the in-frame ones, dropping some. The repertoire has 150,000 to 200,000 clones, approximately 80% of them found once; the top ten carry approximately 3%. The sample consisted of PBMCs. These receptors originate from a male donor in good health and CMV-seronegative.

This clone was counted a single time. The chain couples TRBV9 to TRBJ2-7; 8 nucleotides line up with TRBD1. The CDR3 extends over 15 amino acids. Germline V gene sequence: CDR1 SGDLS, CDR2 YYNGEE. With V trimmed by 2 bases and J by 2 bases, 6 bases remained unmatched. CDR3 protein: CASSVGQGKPYEQYF. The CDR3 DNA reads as TGTGCCAGCAGCGTCGGACAGGGCAAACCCTACGAGCAGTACTTC.

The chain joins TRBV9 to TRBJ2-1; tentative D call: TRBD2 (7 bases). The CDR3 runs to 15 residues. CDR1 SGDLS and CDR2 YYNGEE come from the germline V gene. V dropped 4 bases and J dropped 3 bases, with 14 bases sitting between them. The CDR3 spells CASSSEGGYYNEQFF. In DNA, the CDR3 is TGTGCCAGCAGCTCCGAGGGGGGGTACTACAATGAGCAGTTCTTC.

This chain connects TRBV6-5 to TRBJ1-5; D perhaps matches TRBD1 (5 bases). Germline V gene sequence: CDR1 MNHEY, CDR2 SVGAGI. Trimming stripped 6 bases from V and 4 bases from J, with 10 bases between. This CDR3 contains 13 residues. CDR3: CASSQQANQPQHF. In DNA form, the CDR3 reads TGTGCCAGCAGCCAACAGGCTAATCAGCCCCAGCATTTT.

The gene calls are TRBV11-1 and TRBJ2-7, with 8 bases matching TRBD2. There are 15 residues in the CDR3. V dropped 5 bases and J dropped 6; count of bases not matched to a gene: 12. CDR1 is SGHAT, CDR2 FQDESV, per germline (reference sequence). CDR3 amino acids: CASSPDGGGVAEQYF. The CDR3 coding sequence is TGTGCCAGCAGCCCGGACGGGGGGGGAGTAGCCGAGCAGTACTTC. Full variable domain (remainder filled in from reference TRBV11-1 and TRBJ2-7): EAEVAQSPRYKITEKSQAVAFWCDPISGHATLYWYRQILGQGPELLVQFQDESVVDDSQLPKDRFSAERLKGVDSTLKIQPAELGDSAMYLCASSPDGGGVAEQYFGPGTRLTVT.

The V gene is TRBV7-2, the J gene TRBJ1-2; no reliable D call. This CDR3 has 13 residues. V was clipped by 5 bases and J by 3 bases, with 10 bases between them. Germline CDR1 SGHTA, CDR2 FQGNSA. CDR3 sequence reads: CASSPPRDYGYTF. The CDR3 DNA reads TGTGCCAGCAGCCCCCCCCGGGACTATGGCTACACCTTC.

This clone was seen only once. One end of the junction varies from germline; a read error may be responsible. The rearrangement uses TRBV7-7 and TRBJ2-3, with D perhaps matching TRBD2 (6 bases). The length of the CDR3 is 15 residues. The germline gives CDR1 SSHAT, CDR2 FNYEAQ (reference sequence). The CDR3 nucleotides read TGTGCTAGCAGCTTAGGAGGGACTAGCACAGATACGCAGTATTTT. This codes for CASSLGGTSTDTQYF.

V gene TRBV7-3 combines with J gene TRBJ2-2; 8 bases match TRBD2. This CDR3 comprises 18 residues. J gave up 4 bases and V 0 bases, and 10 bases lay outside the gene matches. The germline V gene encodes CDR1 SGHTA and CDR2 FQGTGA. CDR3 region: CASSLTRTRGAGTGELFF. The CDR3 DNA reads TGTGCCAGCAGCTTAACGCGAACGCGGGGGGCCGGCACCGGGGAGCTGTTTTTT.

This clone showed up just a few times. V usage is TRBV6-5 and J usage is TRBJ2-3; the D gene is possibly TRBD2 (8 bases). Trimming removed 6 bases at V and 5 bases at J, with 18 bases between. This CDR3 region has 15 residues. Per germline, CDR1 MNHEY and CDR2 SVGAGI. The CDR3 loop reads CASSLEGAGGDTQYF. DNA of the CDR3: TGTGCCAGCAGCCTCGAGGGGGCGGGAGGAGATACGCAGTATTTT.

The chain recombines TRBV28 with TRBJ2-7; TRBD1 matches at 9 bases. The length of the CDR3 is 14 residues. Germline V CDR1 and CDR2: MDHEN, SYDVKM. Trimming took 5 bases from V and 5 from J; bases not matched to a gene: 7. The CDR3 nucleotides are TGTGCCAGCAGTATCCCACAGGGGGCGAACGAGCAGTACTTC. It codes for CASSIPQGANEQYF. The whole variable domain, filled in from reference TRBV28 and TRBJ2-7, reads DVKVTQSSRYLVKRTGEKVFLECVQDMDHENMFWYRQDPGLGLRLIYFSYDVKMKEKGDIPEGYSVSREKKERFSLILESASTNQTSMYLCASSIPQGANEQYFGPGTRLTVT.

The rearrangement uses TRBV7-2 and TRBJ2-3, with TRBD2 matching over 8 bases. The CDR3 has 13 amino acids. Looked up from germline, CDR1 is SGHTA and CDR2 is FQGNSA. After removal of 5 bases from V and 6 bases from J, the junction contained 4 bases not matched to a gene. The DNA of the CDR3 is TGTGCCAGCAGCCCGACTAGCGTCGATACGCAGTATTTT. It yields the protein CASSPTSVDTQYF.

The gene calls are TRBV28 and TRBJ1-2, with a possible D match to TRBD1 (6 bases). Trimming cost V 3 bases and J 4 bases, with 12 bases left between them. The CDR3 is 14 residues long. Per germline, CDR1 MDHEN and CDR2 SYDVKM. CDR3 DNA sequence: TGTGCCAGCAGTTTGGGGGGGCGTTCCTATGGCTACACCTTC. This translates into CASSLGGRSYGYTF.

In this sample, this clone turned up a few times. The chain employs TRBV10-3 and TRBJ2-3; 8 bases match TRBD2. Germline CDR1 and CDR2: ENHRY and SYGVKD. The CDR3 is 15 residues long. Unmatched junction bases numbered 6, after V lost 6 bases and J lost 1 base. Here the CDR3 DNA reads TGTGCCATCAGGCGTAGCGGGACCCGCACAGATACGCAGTATTTT. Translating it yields CAIRRSGTRTDTQYF.

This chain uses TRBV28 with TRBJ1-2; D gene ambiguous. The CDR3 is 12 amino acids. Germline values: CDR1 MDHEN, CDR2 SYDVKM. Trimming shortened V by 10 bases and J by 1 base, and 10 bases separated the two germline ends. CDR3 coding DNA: TGTGCCACCGCTCTAATTAACTATGGCTACACCTTC. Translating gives CATALINYGYTF.

CDR3 protein: CATSGGGGASGEQYF. CDR3 nucleotide sequence: TGTGCCACCAGCGGGGGAGGGGGGGCCTCGGGAGAGCAGTACTTC. The chain carries TRBV15 and TRBJ2-7, with TRBD2 as a possible D gene (7 bases). CDR3 length equals 15 residues. V dropped 5 bases and J dropped 7 bases, with 21 bases sitting between them. Germline V gene data show CDR1 as LNHNV and CDR2 as YYDKDF (reference sequence).

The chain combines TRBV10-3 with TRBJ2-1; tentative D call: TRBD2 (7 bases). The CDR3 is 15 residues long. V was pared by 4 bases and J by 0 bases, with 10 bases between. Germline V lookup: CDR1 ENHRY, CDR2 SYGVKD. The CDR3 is CAISVGGASYNEQFF. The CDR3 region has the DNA TGTGCCATCAGTGTTGGGGGGGCCTCCTACAATGAGCAGTTCTTC.